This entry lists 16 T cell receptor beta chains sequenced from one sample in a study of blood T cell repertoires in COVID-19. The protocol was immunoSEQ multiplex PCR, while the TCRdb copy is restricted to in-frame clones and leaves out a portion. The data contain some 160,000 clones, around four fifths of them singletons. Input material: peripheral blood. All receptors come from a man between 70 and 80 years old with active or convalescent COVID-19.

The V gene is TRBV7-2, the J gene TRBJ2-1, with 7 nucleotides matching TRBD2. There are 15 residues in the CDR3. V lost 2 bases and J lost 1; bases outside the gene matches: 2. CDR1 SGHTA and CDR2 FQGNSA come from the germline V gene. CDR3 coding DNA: TGTGCCAGCAGCTTAAAAGCGGGGTCCTACAATGAGCAGTTCTTC. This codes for CASSLKAGSYNEQFF. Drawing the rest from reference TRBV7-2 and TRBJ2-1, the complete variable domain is GAGVSQSPSNKVTEKGKDVELRCDPISGHTALYWYRQSLGQGLEFLIYFQGNSAPDKSGLPSDRFSAERTGGSVSTLTIQRTQQEDSAVYLCASSLKAGSYNEQFFGPGTRLTVL.

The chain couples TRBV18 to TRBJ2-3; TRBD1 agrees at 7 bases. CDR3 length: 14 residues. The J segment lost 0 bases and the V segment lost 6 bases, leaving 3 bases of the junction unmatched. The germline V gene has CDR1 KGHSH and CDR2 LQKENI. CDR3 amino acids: CASSKDRSTDTQYF. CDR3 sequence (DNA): TGTGCCAGCTCGAAGGACAGGAGCACAGATACGCAGTATTTT.

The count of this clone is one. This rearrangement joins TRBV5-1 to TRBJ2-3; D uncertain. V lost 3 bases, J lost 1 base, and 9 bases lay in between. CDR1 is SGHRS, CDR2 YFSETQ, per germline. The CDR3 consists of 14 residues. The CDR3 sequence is CASSSGAGTDTQYF. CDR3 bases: TGCGCCAGCAGCTCTGGTGCGGGCACAGATACGCAGTATTTT.

CDR3 residues: CASATGQSTDTQYF. The CDR3 DNA reads TGTGCCAGCGCTACGGGACAGAGCACAGATACGCAGTATTTT. The gene calls are TRBV9 and TRBJ2-3; TRBD1 matches 7 bases. CDR3 length: 14 residues. V was clipped by 7 bases and J by 0 bases; unmatched bases: 5. Germline CDR1 reads SGDLS; CDR2 reads YYNGEE.

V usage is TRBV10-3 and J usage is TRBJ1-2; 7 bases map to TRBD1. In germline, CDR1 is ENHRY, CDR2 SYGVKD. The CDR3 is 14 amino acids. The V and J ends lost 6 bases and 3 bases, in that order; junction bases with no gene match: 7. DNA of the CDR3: TGTGCCATCAGGCCACGACAGGGCCACTATGGCTACACCTTC. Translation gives CAIRPRQGHYGYTF.

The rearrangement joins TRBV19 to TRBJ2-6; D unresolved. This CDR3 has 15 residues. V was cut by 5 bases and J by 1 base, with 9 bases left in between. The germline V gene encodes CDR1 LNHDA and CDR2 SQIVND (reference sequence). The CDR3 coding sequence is TGTGCCAGTAGTCCGACGGAGTCTGGGGCCAACGTCCTGACTTTC. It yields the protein CASSPTESGANVLTF.

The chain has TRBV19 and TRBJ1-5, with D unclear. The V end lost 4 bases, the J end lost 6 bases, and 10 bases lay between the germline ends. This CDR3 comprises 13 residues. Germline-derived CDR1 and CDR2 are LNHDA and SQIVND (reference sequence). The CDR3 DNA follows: TGTGCCAGTAGTACTTTTGGGCTTCAGCCCCAGCATTTT. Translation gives CASSTFGLQPQHF.

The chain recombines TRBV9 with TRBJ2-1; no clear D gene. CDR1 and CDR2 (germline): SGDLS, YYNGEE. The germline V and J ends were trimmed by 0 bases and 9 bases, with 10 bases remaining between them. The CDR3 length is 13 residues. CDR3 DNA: TGTGCCAGCAGCGTAGATGGTCGACTTGAGCAGTTCTTC. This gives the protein CASSVDGRLEQFF.

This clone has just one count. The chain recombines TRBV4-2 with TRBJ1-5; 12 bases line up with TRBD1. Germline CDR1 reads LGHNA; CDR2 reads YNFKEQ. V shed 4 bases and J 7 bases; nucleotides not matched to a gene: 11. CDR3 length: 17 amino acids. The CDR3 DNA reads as TGTGCCAGCAGCCCAGGGACAGGGGGCGCATCGGCACAGCCCCAGCATTTT. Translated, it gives CASSPGTGGASAQPQHF.

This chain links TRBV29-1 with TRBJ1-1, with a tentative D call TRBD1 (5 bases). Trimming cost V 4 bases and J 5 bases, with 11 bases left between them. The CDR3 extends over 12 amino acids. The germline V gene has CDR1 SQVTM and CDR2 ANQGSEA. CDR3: CSVGRGWTEAFF. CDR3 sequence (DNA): TGCAGCGTTGGGAGGGGATGGACTGAAGCTTTCTTT. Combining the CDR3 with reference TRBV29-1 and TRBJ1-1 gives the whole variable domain SAVISQKPSRDICQRGTSLTIQCQVDSQVTMMFWYRQQPGQSLTLIATANQGSEATYESGFVIDKFPISRPNLTFSTLTVSNMSPEDSSIYLCSVGRGWTEAFFGQGTRLTVV.

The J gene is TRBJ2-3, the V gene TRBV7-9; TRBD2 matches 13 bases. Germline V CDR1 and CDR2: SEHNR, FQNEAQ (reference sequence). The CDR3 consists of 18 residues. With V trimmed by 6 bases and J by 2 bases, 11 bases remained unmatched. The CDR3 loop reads CASSPTRTSGGTTDTQYF. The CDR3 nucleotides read TGTGCCAGCAGTCCCACACGGACTAGCGGGGGAACCACAGATACGCAGTATTTT.

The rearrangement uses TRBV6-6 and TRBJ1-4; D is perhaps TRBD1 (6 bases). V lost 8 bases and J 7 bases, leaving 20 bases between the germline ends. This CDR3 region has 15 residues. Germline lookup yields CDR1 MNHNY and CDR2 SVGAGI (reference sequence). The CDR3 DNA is TGTGCCAGCCGCTACGGGGGGGCGGACTCTGAAAAACTGTTTTTT. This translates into CASRYGGADSEKLFF.

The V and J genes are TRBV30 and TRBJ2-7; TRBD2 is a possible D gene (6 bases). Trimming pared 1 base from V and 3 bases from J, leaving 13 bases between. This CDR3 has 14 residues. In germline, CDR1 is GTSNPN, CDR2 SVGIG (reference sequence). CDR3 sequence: CAWSASGRGYEQYF. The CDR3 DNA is TGTGCCTGGAGTGCTTCAGGGCGGGGCTACGAGCAGTACTTC. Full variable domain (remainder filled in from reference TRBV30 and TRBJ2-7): SQTIHQWPATLVQPVGSPLSLECTVEGTSNPNLYWYRQAAGRGLQLLFYSVGIGQISSEVPQNLSASRPQDRQFILSSKKLLLSDSGFYLCAWSASGRGYEQYFGPGTRLTVT.

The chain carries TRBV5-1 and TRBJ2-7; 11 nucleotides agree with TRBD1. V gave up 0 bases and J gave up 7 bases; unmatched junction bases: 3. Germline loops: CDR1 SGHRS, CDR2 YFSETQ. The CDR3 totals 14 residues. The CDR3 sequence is CASSLGTGGGEQYF. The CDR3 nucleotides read TGCGCCAGCAGCTTGGGGACAGGGGGCGGGGAGCAGTACTTC. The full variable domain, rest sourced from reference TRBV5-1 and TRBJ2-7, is KAGVTQTPRYLIKTRGQQVTLSCSPISGHRSVSWYQQTPGQGLQFLFEYFSETQRNKGNFPGRFSGRQFSNSRSEMNVSTLELGDSALYLCASSLGTGGGEQYFGPGTRLTVT.

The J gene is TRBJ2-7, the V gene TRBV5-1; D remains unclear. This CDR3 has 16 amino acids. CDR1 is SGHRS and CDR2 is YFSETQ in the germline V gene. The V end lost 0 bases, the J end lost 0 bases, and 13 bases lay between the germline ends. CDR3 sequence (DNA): TGCGCCAGCAGCTTGGCCGCCCCGAGTAGCTCCTACGAGCAGTACTTC. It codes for CASSLAAPSSSYEQYF.

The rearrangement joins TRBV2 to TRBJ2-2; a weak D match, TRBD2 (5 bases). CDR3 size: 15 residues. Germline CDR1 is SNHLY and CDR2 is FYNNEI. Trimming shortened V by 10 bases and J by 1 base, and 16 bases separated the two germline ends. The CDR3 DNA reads TGTGCCACCCGTCTCGGAGGCAGGAACACCGGGGAGCTGTTTTTT. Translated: CATRLGGRNTGELFF.